These 15 T cell receptor beta chains came from one sample sequenced in a study of regulatory T cells in long-lasting Graves disease. Building of the TCR beta libraries involved iRepertoire HTBI primers and Arm-PCR of CDR3 regions. MiXCR, applied by TCRdb to the multiplex PCR reads, yields one record per CDR3 protein. Counted here are approximately 400,000 distinct CDR3 sequences, roughly 20% occurring once; the ten biggest clones make up roughly 20%. The time point is: persistent/refractory GD, antithyroid drugs over 5 years with positive TRAb. The TCR library was made from RNA that had been extracted from PBMCs in TRIzol. The sample in question was peripheral blood mononuclear cells (PBMCs), obtained when the disease was refractory, from a patient treated with antithyroid drugs. These receptors were obtained from a female donor with Graves disease.

The V and J genes are TRBV6-1 and TRBJ2-7; no clear D. Trimming took 4 bases from V and 9 from J, leaving 7 bases between them. Germline values: CDR1 MNHNS, CDR2 SASEGT. There are 10 residues in the CDR3. Written as DNA, the CDR3 is TGTGCCAGCAGTGGTGGCAGGCAGTACTTC. It translates to CASSGGRQYF.

This clonotype was seen at least ten times. This sequence joins TRBV11-2 and TRBJ1-4; a possible D gene is TRBD1 (5 bases). Trimming shortened V by 5 bases and J by 8 bases, and 18 bases separated the two germline ends. From germline, CDR1 is SGHAT and CDR2 FQNNGV. This CDR3 has 15 amino acids. Here the CDR3 reads CASSTPGGEEEKLFF. Here the CDR3 DNA reads TGTGCCAGCAGCACCCCGGGGGGGGAAGAAGAAAAACTGTTTTTT. Filled out from reference TRBV11-2 and TRBJ1-4, the complete variable domain reads EAGVAQSPRYKIIEKRQSVAFWCNPISGHATLYWYQQILGQGPKLLIQFQNNGVVDDSQLPKDRFSAERLKGVDSTLKIQPAKLEDSAVYLCASSTPGGEEEKLFFGSGTQLSVL.

This clonotype came up a few times. The chain couples TRBV19 to TRBJ2-1; 7 nucleotides align to TRBD2. The CDR3 consists of 14 residues. J gave up 5 bases and V 3 bases, and 4 bases lay outside the gene matches. Germline CDR1 reads LNHDA; CDR2 reads SQIVND (reference sequence). The DNA of the CDR3 is TGTGCCAGTAGTATTCCCGGGAGGAACAATGAGCAGTTCTTC. Its translation: CASSIPGRNNEQFF.

The CDR3 spells CASSLLDGPGTEAFF. DNA for the CDR3: TGTGCCAGCAGCTTGTTGGACGGGCCGGGGACTGAAGCTTTCTTT. The V gene is TRBV5-6, the J gene TRBJ1-1, with D unresolved. This CDR3 is 15 amino acids long. Germline CDR1 is SGHDT and CDR2 is YYEEEE. The V end was cut by 1 base, the J end by 5 bases, with 15 bases between.

The rearrangement joins TRBV12-3 or TRBV12-4 to TRBJ2-5; D possibly matches TRBD1 or TRBD2 (6 bases each). This CDR3 comprises 12 residues. V was pared by 5 bases and J by 7 bases, with 11 bases between. The CDR3, as DNA: TGTGCCAGCAGTCGACTAGGGGGGACCCAGTACTTC. Encoded protein: CASSRLGGTQYF.

The chain combines TRBV7-2 with TRBJ2-3; D possibly corresponds to TRBD1 (6 bases). V was cut by 5 bases and J by 5 bases, with 8 bases left in between. This CDR3 spans 12 amino acids. The germline V gene encodes CDR1 SGHTA and CDR2 FQGNSA. The CDR3 protein is CASSPTGDTQYF. In DNA form, the CDR3 reads TGTGCCAGCAGCCCGACAGGAGATACGCAGTATTTT.

The chain is built from TRBV20-1 and TRBJ2-7; TRBD1 might be the D (5 bases). CDR1 and CDR2 (germline): DFQATT, SNEGSKA (reference sequence). This CDR3 is 14 amino acids long. Trimming took off 0 bases at V and 2 bases at J, with 11 bases between the two ends. In nucleotides, the CDR3 is TGCAGTGCTAGAGATCCAGGGCCAGCCTACGAGCAGTACTTC. Translation: CSARDPGPAYEQYF.

The chain recombines TRBV18 with TRBJ2-6; D is ambiguous. The CDR3 sequence is 15 residues long. Trimming removed 3 bases at V and 0 bases at J, with 6 bases between. CDR1 KGHSH and CDR2 LQKENI come from the germline V gene. The CDR3 DNA reads TGTGCCAGCTCACCTTATCGCTCTGGGGCCAACGTCCTGACTTTC. Protein product: CASSPYRSGANVLTF.

This clonotype has only a few counts. The rearrangement uses TRBV7-3 and TRBJ2-2, with D possibly being TRBD1 (7 bases). Germline V gene data show CDR1 as SGHTA and CDR2 as FQGTGA. The CDR3 length is 15 residues. V lost 5 bases and J lost 6, with 16 bases in between. The CDR3 sequence is CASSQQGGSAGELFF. The CDR3 DNA reads TGTGCCAGCAGCCAGCAGGGGGGATCAGCCGGGGAGCTGTTTTTT. The entire variable domain, with the rest obtained from reference TRBV7-3 and TRBJ2-2, is as follows: GAGVSQTPSNKVTEKGKYVELRCDPISGHTALYWYRQSLGQGPEFLIYFQGTGAADDSGLPNDRFFAVRPEGSVSTLKIQRTERGDSAVYLCASSQQGGSAGELFFGEGSRLTVL.

The V gene is TRBV3-1, the J gene TRBJ2-2, with 8 bases matching TRBD1. J was trimmed by 6 bases and V by 2 bases; bases with no gene match: 8. CDR1 is LGHDT and CDR2 is YNNKEL in the germline V gene (reference sequence). The CDR3 is 16 amino acids. The CDR3: CASSQRPGQASGELFF. The CDR3 DNA follows: TGTGCCAGCAGCCAAAGACCGGGACAGGCTTCCGGGGAGCTGTTTTTT.

This clonotype was recorded many times. The rearrangement joins TRBV29-1 to TRBJ2-5; weak D call: TRBD2 (5 bases). Germline CDR1 is SQVTM and CDR2 is ANQGSEA. The CDR3 spans 12 residues. The V gene lost 5 bases and the J gene lost 2 bases, with 9 bases spanning the gap. The CDR3 loop reads CSVKRAQETQYF. The CDR3 nucleotides are TGCAGCGTTAAGAGGGCACAAGAGACCCAGTACTTC. The whole variable domain, filled in from reference TRBV29-1 and TRBJ2-5, reads SAVISQKPSRDICQRGTSLTIQCQVDSQVTMMFWYRQQPGQSLTLIATANQGSEATYESGFVIDKFPISRPNLTFSTLTVSNMSPEDSSIYLCSVKRAQETQYFGPGTRLLVL.

This sequence joins TRBV28 and TRBJ2-3, with unresolved D. The germline V gene has CDR1 MDHEN and CDR2 SYDVKM. This CDR3 region has 14 residues. V lost 4 bases, J lost 2 bases, and 10 bases lay in between. The CDR3 DNA reads TGTGCCAGCAGTTCCTCAAGTATCACAGATACGCAGTATTTT. It codes for CASSSSSITDTQYF.

This clonotype showed up just a few times. At one end the junction does not follow the germline gene, possibly because of a read error. This CDR3 is CSPTPRQGLGEQFF. The CDR3 DNA sequence: TGCAGCCCCACCCCGCGGCAGGGCTTGGGGGAGCAGTTTTTT. The J gene is TRBJ2-2, the V gene TRBV29-1, with D possibly called TRBD1 or TRBD2 (5 bases each). The V gene's germline CDR1 is SQVTM and CDR2 ANQGSEA. CDR3 size: 14 residues.

Ten or more counts support this clonotype. The rearrangement joins TRBV7-9 to TRBJ1-4, with D perhaps matching TRBD1 (6 bases). Germline V gene lookup returns CDR1 SEHNR and CDR2 FQNEAQ (reference sequence). The length of the CDR3 is 15 residues. V was shortened by 1 base and J by 4 bases, with 10 bases between the two germline ends. CDR3 loop: CASSLVRQDNEKLFF. For the CDR3, the DNA is TGTGCCAGCAGCTTAGTCCGACAGGATAATGAAAAACTGTTTTTT.

J is TRBJ2-2 and V is TRBV28; possibly TRBD1 or TRBD2 for D (5 bases each). Trimming left V 6 bases short and J 3 bases short, with 8 bases between. This CDR3 contains 13 residues. Germline lookup yields CDR1 MDHEN and CDR2 SYDVKM. This CDR3 is CASRGRDTGELFF. The CDR3, as DNA: TGTGCCAGCAGGGGGCGGGACACCGGGGAGCTGTTTTTT.